The present T cell receptor beta chain was sequenced within a study of T cells expressing NK-cell markers. Study-level background: Sorted CD3+CD56+NKG2C+, CD3+CD56+NKG2C- and CD3+CD56-NKG2C+ T-cell subsets were beta-chain profiled. Seven donors tested HCMV-seropositive and one tested seronegative among the eight sequenced.

Reanalyzing the 5' RACE reads, TCRdb keeps one entry per CDR3 protein, without DNA. This table holds a few hundred thousand distinct CDR3 sequences. The CDR3 covers 16 residues. From germline, CDR1 is DFQATT and CDR2 SNEGSKA (reference sequence). This sequence originates from a man aged 18 to 29 in good health. The chain links TRBV20-1 to TRBJ2-3; the TRBD2 assignment by TCRdb is unverifiable without DNA. The sample consisted of blood T cells: a sorted CD56 or NKG2C T cell subset, CD4+ or CD8+ T cells, or bulk PBMC T cells (not recorded which). This CDR3 reads CSARAVDSGSTDTQYF.